This is a list of T cell receptor beta chains from one sample in a study of shared clonotypes between healthy human individuals. The assay was immunoSEQ multiplex PCR, and TCRdb's table has in-frame clones only and misses some. The sample holds 2 million to 2.5 million clones; 95% are singletons and the top ten take around 0.13%. Sequenced sample: naive CD4+ T cells sorted from blood. The receptor set was obtained from a man aged 18 to 35 in good health. The CDR3 runs from the conserved cysteine through the conserved F or W. The D gene is left open where the match is weak. Rows may omit the clone size; those that give it use once, few, many or a size class.

>.|TRBV7-2|TRBD2|TRBJ2-7
CASSNNGQGSGRARYEQYF
TGTGCCAGCAGCAATAATGGCCAGGGTAGCGGGAGGGCCAGGTACGAGCAGTACTTC
>.|TRBV5-4|.|TRBJ2-3
CASSLDGERTDTQYF
TGTGCCAGCAGCTTAGACGGGGAGCGCACAGATACGCAGTATTTT
>.|TRBV10-3|TRBD2|TRBJ2-4
CAISEGLAGTLAKNIQYF
TGTGCCATCAGTGAGGGACTAGCGGGCACCCTAGCCAAAAACATTCAGTACTTC
>.|TRBV7-2|TRBD2|TRBJ2-7
CASSSNRLAGGYEQYF
TGTGCCAGCAGCTCGAATCGACTAGCGGGAGGCTACGAGCAGTACTTC
>.|TRBV5-1|.|TRBJ1-1
CASSLPGTEAEAFF
TGCGCCAGCAGCCTACCCGGGACTGAAGCTGAAGCTTTCTTT
>.|TRBV27|.|TRBJ2-7
CASSTGYEQYF
TGTGCCAGCTCGACGGGCTACGAGCAGTACTTC
>.|TRBV6-4|.|TRBJ2-3
CASSDGFGDTQYF
TGTGCCAGCAGTGACGGTTTCGGGGATACGCAGTATTTT
>.|TRBV28|TRBD1|TRBJ1-6
CASSGSQGGLIANSPLHF
TGTGCCAGCTCCGGGTCGCAGGGGGGCCTTATCGCGAATTCACCCCTCCACTTT
>.|TRBV4-3|.|TRBJ1-5
CASSQVAGNQPQHF
TGCGCCAGCAGCCAAGTCGCAGGGAATCAGCCCCAGCATTTT
>.|TRBV10-3|.|TRBJ2-3
CAISESAQMDTQYF
TGTGCCATCAGTGAGTCTGCCCAGATGGATACGCAGTATTTT
>.|TRBV4-3|.|TRBJ1-1
CASSQTGTSIRKAFF
TGCGCCAGCAGCCAGACCGGGACATCCATTAGGAAAGCTTTCTTT
>once|TRBV20-1|.|TRBJ1-4
CSASGEKLFF
TGCAGTGCTAGCGGTGAAAAACTGTTTTTT
>.|TRBV11-2|.|TRBJ1-1
CASSLVQGVGTEAFF
TGTGCCAGCAGCTTAGTCCAAGGGGTTGGGACTGAAGCTTTCTTT